This T cell receptor (beta chain) was sequenced in a study of cytomegalovirus exposure and HLA in healthy donors. V shed 7 bases and J 1 base; nucleotides not matched to a gene: 8. Germline assignment: CDR1 SGHDT and CDR2 YYEEEE. The CDR3 consists of 15 residues. Amplification used 60 Vbeta primers and 13 Jbeta primers. Clones were read by immunoSEQ multiplex PCR, and TCRdb kept only the in-frame ones, dropping some. The data contain over 60,000 clones, approximately 70% of them singletons. The sample was PBMCs. The sequence was obtained from a male donor in good health and CMV-seropositive. The V gene is TRBV5-6, the J gene TRBJ2-7; TRBD2 aligns across 10 bases. CDR3 sequence (DNA): TGTGCCAGCGTTAGCGGGGGGTCCCGATCCTACGAGCAGTACTTC. This encodes CASVSGGSRSYEQYF.